The clone carrying this T cell receptor beta chain is deemed medium-sized (0.01 to 0.1%). Antigen: not known. The study tagged each TCR cDNA molecule with a unique molecular identifier. One entry per CDR3 protein results from TCRdb running MiXCR on the 5' RACE reads. Altogether approximately 11,000 distinct CDR3 sequences are present, about 8% being singletons, with the ten largest covering roughly 22%. Germline lookup yields CDR1 LGHDT and CDR2 YNNKEL (reference sequence). The CDR3 runs to 13 residues. V was cut by 2 bases and J by 6 bases, with 7 bases left in between. This specimen belongs to a study of spatial heterogeneity in lung cancer. Study overall: Detection consistently yielded more beta chains than alpha chains. Raw sequencing reads included, on average, more than nine appearances of each unique TCR and UMI combination.

Time point meaning: sample taken at primary tumor resection. A total of around 72 untreated early-stage non-small cell lung cancer patients served as donors. Study-wide points: Mutation counts in tumors were tracked by counts of expanded intratumoral alpha and beta TCRs.

This sequence originates from a female donor with early-stage non-small cell lung cancer. Sequencing used lung tumor tissue, obtained at surgery. The chain links TRBV3-1 to TRBJ2-2, with D unclear. CDR3 sequence (DNA): TGTGCCAGCAGCCAATTGTGGTCCGGGGAGCTGTTTTTT. The encoded protein is CASSQLWSGELFF.